Included here is one T cell receptor beta chain sequence, with context. Antigen: not known. The sample is drawn from a study of shared clonotypes between healthy human individuals. Study background: Donors had three CD4 naive, three CD4 memory, two CD8 naive and one CD8 memory plate apiece.

The method was immunoSEQ multiplex PCR; TCRdb's version includes in-frame clones alone and lacks a portion of them. The sample records a few million clones, roughly 92% being singletons. This CDR3 comprises 12 residues. Per germline, CDR1 MNHEY and CDR2 SVGAGI. V lost 10 bases and J lost 2, with 12 bases in between. Study observations and caveats: What naive subsets generally showed was a larger estimated richness than memory subsets showed. Among non-shared clonotypes, generation probabilities were lower than among those shared by all four donors.

The chain is built from TRBV6-5 and TRBJ2-7; D is unclear. The sequenced sample consisted of naive CD4+ T cells sorted from blood. Subset meaning: CD45RA+ positively selected. The TCR comes from a man aged 18 to 29 in good health. In DNA form, the CDR3 reads TGTGCCACCAAGGCGAAGCCCTACGAGCAGTACTTC. This sequence encodes CATKAKPYEQYF.